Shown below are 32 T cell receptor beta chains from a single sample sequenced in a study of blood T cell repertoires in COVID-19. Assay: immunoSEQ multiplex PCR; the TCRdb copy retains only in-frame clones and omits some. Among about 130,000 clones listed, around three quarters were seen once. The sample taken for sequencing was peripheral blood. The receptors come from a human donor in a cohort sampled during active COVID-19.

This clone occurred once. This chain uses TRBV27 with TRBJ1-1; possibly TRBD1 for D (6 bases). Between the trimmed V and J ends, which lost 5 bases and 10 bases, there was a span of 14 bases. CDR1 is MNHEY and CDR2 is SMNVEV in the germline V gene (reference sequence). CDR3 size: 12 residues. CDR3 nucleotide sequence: TGTGCCAGCAGTATCCCAGGGGCGGCAGCTTTCTTT. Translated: CASSIPGAAAFF.

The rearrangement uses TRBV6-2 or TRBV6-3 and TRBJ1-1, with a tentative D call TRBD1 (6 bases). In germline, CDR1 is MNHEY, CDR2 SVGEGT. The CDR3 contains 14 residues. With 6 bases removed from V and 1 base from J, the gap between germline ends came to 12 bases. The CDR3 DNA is TGTGCCAGCAGCCGACAGGCATCGAACACTGAAGCTTTCTTT. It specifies CASSRQASNTEAFF.

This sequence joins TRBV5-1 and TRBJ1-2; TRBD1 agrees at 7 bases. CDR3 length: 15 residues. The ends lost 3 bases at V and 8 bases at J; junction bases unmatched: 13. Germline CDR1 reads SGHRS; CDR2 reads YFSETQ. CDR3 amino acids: CASSSLAAGGHGYTF. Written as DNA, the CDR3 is TGCGCCAGCAGCTCCTTAGCGGCAGGGGGGCACGGCTACACCTTC.

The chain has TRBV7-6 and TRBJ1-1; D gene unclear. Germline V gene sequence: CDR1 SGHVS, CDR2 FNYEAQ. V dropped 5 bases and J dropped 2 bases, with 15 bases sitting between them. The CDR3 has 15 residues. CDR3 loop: CASSLHTEGNTEAFF. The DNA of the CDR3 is TGTGCCAGCAGCCTGCACACGGAGGGCAACACTGAAGCTTTCTTT.

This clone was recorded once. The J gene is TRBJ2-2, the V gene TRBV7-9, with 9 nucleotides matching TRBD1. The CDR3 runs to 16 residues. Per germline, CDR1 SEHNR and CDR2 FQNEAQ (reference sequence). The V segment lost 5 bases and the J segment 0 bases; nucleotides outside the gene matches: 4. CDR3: CASSPGQGSNTGELFF. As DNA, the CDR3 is TGTGCCAGCAGCCCTGGACAGGGGTCGAACACCGGGGAGCTGTTTTTT.

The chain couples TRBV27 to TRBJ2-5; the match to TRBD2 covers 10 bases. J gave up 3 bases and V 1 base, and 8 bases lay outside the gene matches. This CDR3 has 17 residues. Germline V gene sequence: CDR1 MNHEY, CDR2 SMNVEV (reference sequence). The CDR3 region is CASSLLGSGGPKETQYF. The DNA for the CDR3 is TGTGCCAGCAGTTTATTGGGTAGCGGGGGGCCGAAAGAGACCCAGTACTTC.

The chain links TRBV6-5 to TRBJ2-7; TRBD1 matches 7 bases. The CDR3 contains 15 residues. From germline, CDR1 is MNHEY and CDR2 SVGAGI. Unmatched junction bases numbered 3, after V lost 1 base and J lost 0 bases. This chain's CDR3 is CASSYFRDSSYEQYF. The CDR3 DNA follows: TGTGCCAGCAGTTACTTTCGGGACAGCTCCTACGAGCAGTACTTC.

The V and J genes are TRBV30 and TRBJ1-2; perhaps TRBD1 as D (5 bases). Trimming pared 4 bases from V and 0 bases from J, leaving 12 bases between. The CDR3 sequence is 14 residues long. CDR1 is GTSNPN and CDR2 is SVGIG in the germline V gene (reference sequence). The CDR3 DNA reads TGTGCCTGGAAGGACACCTCACCTAACTATGGCTACACCTTC. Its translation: CAWKDTSPNYGYTF.

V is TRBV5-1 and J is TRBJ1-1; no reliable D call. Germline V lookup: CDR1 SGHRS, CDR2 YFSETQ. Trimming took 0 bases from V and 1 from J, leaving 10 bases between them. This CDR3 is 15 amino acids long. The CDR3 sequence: CASSLDSPGNTEAFF. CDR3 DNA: TGCGCCAGCAGCTTGGACAGCCCCGGGAACACTGAAGCTTTCTTT.

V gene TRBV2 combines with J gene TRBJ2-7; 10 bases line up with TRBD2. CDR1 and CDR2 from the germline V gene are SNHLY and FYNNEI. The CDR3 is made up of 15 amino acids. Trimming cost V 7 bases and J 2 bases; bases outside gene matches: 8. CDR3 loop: CASNAAGGSAYEQYF. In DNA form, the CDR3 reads TGTGCCAGCAACGCAGCGGGGGGGTCGGCCTACGAGCAGTACTTC.

CDR3 protein: CASSPPGNTEAFF. The CDR3 DNA is TGTGCCAGCAGCCCCCCCGGGAACACTGAAGCTTTCTTT. The genes are TRBV6-4 and TRBJ1-1; D call uncertain. The CDR3 loop spans 13 amino acids. The germline gives CDR1 MRHNA, CDR2 SNTAGT. V lost 6 bases and J lost 1, with 9 bases in between.

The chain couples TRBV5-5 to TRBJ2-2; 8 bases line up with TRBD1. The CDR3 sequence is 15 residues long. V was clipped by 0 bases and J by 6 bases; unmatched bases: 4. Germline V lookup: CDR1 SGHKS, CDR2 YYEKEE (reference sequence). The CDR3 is CASSLVAGGPGELFF. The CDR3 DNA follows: TGTGCCAGCAGCTTGGTAGCAGGGGGCCCCGGGGAGCTGTTTTTT.

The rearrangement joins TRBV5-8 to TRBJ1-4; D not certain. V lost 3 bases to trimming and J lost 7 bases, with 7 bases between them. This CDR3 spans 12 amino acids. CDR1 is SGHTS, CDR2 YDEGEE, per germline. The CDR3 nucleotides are TGTGCCAGCAGCTCCGAGGCTGAAAAACTGTTTTTT. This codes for CASSSEAEKLFF. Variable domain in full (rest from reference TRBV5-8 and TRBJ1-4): EAGVTQSPTHLIKTRGQQATLRCSPISGHTSVYWYQQALGLGLQFLLWYDEGEERNRGNFPPRFSGRQFPNYSSELNVNALELEDSALYLCASSSEAEKLFFGSGTQLSVL.

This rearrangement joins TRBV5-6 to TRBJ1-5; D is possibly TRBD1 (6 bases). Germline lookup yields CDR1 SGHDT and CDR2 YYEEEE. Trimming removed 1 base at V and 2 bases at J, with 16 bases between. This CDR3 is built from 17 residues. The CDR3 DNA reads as TGTGCCAGCAGCTTGACAGGGCTTCCTAATGGCAATCAGCCCCAGCATTTT. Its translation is CASSLTGLPNGNQPQHF. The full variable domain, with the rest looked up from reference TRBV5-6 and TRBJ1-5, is DAGVTQSPTHLIKTRGQQVTLRCSPKSGHDTVSWYQQALGQGPQFIFQYYEEEERQRGNFPDRFSGHQFPNYSSELNVNALLLGDSALYLCASSLTGLPNGNQPQHFGDGTRLSIL.

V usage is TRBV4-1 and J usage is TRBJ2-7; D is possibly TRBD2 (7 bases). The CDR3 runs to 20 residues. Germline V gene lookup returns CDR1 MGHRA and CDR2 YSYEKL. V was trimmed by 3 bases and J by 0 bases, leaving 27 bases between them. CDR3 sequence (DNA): TGCGCCAGCAGCCACCCAACTGGGAGGACCTGGCGGGGGCCCTCCTACGAGCAGTACTTC. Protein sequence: CASSHPTGRTWRGPSYEQYF.

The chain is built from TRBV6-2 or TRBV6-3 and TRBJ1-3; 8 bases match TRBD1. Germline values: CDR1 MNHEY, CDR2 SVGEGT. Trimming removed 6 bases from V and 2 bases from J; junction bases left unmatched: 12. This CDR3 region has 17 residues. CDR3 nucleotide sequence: TGTGCCAGCAGCGCTACCCTGGACAGGGAGACTGGAAACACCATATATTTT. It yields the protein CASSATLDRETGNTIYF.

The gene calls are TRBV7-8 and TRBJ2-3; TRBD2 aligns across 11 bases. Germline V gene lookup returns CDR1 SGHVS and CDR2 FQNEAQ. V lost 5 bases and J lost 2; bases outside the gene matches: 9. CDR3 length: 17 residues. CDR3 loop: CASSLLETSGNTDTQYF. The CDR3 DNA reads TGTGCCAGCAGCCTCTTGGAGACTAGCGGGAACACAGATACGCAGTATTTT.

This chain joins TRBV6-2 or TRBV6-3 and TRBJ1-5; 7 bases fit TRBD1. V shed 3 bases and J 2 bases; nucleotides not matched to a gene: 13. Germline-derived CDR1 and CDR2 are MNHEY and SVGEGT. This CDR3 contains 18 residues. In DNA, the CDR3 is TGTGCCAGCAGTTATGCCCCGACAGGGCCTGGGGGCAATCAGCCCCAGCATTTT. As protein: CASSYAPTGPGGNQPQHF.

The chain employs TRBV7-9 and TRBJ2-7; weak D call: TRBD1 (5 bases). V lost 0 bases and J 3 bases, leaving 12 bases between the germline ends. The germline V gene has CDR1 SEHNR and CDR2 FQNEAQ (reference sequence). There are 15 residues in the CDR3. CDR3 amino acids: CASSLAQGRYYEQYF. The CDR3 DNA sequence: TGTGCCAGCAGCTTAGCGCAGGGCAGGTACTACGAGCAGTACTTC.

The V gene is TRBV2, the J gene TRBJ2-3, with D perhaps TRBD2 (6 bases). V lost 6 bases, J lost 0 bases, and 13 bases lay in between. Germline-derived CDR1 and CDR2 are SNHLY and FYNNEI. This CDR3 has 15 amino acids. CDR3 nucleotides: TGTGCCAGCAGGCTACTAGCAGCTAGCACAGATACGCAGTATTTT. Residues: CASRLLAASTDTQYF.

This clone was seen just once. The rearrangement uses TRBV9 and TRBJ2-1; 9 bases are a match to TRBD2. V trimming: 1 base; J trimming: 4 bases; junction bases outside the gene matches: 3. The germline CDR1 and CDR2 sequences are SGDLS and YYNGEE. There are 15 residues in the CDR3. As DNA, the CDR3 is TGTGCCAGCAGCGTATTAGCGGGGGATTACAATGAGCAGTTCTTC. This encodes CASSVLAGDYNEQFF.

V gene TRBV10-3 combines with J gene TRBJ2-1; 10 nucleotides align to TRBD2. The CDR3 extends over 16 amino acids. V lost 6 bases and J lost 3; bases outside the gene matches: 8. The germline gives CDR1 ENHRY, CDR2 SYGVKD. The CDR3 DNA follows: TGTGCCATCAGCGGGCTTCTAGCGGGGGTCTACAATGAGCAGTTCTTC. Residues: CAISGLLAGVYNEQFF.

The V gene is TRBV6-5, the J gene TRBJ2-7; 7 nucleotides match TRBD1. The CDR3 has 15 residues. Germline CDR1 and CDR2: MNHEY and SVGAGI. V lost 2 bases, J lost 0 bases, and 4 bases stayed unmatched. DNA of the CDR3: TGTGCCAGCAGTTACACGGGGACAGCCTCCTACGAGCAGTACTTC. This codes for CASSYTGTASYEQYF.

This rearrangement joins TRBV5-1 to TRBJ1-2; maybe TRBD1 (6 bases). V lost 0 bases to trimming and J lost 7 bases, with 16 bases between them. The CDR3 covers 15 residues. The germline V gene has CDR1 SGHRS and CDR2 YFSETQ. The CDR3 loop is CASSLGAGAQGGYTF. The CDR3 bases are TGCGCCAGCAGCTTGGGCGCAGGGGCCCAAGGTGGCTACACCTTC.

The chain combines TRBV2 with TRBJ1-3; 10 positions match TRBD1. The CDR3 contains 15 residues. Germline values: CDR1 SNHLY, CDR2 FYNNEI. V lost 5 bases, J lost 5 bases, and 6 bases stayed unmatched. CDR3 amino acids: CASSRDRGGRNTIYF. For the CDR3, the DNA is TGTGCCAGCAGTAGGGACAGGGGTGGGAGAAACACCATATATTTT.

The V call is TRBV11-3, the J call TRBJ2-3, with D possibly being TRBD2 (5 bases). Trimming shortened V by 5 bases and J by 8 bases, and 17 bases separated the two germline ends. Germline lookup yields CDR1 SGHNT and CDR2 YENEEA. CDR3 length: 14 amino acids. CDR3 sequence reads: CASSKDSRSGTQYF. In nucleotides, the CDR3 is TGTGCCAGCAGCAAGGACTCCCGGAGCGGTACGCAGTATTTT.

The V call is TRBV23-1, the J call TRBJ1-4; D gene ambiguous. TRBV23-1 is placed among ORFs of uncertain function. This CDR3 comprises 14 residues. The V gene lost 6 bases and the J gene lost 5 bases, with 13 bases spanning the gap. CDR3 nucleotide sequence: TGCGCCAGCAGGGAACTAGTGTGCAATGAAAAACTGTTTTTT. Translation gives CASRELVCNEKLFF.

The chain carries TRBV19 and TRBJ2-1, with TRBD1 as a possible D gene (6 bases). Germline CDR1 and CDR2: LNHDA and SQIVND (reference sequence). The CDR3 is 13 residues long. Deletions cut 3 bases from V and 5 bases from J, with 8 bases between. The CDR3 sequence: CASSMGQNNEQFF. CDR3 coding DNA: TGTGCCAGTAGTATGGGACAAAACAATGAGCAGTTCTTC.

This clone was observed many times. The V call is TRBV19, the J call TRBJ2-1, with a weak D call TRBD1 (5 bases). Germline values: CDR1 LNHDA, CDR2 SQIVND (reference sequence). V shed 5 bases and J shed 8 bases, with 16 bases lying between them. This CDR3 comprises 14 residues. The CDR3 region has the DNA TGTGCCAGTAGTTCCTCAGGGCCCTGGGATGAGCAGTTCTTC. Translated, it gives CASSSSGPWDEQFF. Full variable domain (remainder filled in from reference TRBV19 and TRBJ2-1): DGGITQSPKYLFRKEGQNVTLSCEQNLNHDAMYWYRQDPGQGLRLIYYSQIVNDFQKGDIAEGYSVSREKKESFPLTVTSAQKNPTAFYLCASSSSGPWDEQFFGPGTRLTVL.

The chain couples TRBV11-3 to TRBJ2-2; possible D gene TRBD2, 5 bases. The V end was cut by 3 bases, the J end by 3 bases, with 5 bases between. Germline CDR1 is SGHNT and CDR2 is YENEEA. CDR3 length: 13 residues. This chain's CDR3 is CASSLRDTGELFF. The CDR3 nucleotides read TGTGCCAGCAGCTTGAGGGACACCGGGGAGCTGTTTTTT.

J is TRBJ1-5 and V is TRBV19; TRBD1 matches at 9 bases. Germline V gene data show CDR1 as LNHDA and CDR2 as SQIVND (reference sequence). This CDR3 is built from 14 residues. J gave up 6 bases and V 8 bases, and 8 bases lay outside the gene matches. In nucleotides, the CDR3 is TGTGCCAGTCGACCAACAGGGGGCTTTCAGCCCCAGCATTTT. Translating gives CASRPTGGFQPQHF.

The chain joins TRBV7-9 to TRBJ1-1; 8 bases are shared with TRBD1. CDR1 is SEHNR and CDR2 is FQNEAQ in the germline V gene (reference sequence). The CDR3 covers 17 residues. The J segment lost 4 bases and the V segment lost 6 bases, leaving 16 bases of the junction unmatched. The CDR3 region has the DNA TGTGCCAGCAGGCCACCCCCAGGGGGCGGGTATGGCACTGAAGCTTTCTTT. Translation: CASRPPPGGGYGTEAFF. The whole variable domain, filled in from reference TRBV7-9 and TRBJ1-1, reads DTGVSQNPRHKITKRGQNVTFRCDPISEHNRLYWYRQTLGQGPEFLTYFQNEAQLEKSRLLSDRFSAERPKGSFSTLEIQRTEQGDSAMYLCASRPPPGGGYGTEAFFGQGTRLTVV.